The 2 T cell receptor beta chains reported below all come from one sample, sequenced in a study of cytomegalovirus exposure and HLA in healthy donors. With 60 Vbeta and 13 Jbeta primers, the PCR was carried out. Using immunoSEQ multiplex PCR, the repertoire was profiled, and TCRdb retains in-frame clones only, with some absent. This table holds some 86,000 clones, less than 80% found once. The sample was PBMCs. Receptors originate from a man aged 25-45 years in good health and CMV-seronegative.

V usage is TRBV7-6 and J usage is TRBJ1-4; 7 bases are a match to TRBD1. The CDR3 consists of 14 residues. Germline V gene lookup returns CDR1 SGHVS and CDR2 FNYEAQ. J gave up 6 bases and V 1 base, and 2 bases lay outside the gene matches. This CDR3 reads CASSLGTGYEKLFF. The DNA of the CDR3 is TGTGCCAGCAGCTTAGGGACAGGCTATGAAAAACTGTTTTTT.

This clone was counted only a few times. The CDR3 reads CASSLLIRSPLHF. CDR3 bases: TGTGCCAGCAGCTTACTTATCCGGTCACCCCTCCACTTT. The chain carries TRBV7-2 and TRBJ1-6; no clear D gene. CDR3 size: 13 residues. Looked up from germline, CDR1 is SGHTA and CDR2 is FQGNSA. V was pared by 2 bases and J by 10 bases, with 9 bases between.